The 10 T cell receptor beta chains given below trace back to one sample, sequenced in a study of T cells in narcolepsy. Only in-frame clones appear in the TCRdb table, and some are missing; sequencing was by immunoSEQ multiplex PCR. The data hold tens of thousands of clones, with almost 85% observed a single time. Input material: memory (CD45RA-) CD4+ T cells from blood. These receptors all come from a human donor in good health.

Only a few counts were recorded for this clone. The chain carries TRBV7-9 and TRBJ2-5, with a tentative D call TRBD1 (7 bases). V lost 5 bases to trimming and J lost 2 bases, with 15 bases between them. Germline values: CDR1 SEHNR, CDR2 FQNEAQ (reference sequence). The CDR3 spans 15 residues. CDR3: CASSRTGGGQETQYF. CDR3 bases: TGTGCCAGCAGCCGGACAGGAGGGGGACAAGAGACCCAGTACTTC.

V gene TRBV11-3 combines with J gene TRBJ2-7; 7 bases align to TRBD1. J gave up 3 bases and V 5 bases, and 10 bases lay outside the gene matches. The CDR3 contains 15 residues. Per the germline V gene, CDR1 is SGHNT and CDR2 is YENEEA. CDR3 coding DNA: TGTGCCAGCAGCCCGGAAGGACAGGTACTCTACGAGCAGTACTTC. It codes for CASSPEGQVLYEQYF.

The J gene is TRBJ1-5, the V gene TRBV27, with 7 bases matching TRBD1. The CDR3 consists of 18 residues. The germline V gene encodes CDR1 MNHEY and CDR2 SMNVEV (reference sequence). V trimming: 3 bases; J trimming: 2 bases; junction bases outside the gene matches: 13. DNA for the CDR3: TGTGCCAGCAGTTTTCTTCGGGGGAGACAGGGTGGCAATCAGCCCCAGCATTTT. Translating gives CASSFLRGRQGGNQPQHF.

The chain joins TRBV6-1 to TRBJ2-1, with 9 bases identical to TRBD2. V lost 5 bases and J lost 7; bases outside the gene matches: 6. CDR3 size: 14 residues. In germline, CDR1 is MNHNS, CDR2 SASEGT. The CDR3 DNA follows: TGTGCCAGCAGTTGGCGGGAGGGCCAGAATGAGCAGTTCTTC. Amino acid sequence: CASSWREGQNEQFF.

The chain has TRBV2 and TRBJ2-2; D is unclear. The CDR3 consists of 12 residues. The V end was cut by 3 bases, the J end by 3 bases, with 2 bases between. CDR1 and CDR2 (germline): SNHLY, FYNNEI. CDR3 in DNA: TGTGCCAGCAGTGAGTACACCGGGGAGCTGTTTTTT. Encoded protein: CASSEYTGELFF.

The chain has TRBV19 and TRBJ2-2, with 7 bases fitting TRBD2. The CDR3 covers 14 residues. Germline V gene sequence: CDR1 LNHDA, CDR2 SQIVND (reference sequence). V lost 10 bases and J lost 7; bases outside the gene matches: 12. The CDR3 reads CATEGSSGYGELFF. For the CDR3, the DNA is TGTGCCACCGAAGGGAGTAGCGGGTACGGGGAGCTGTTTTTT.

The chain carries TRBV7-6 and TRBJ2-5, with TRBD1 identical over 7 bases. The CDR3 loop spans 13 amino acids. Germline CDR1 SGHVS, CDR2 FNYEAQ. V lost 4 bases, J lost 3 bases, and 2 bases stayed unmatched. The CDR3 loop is CASSSQGKETQYF. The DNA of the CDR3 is TGTGCCAGCAGCTCACAGGGGAAAGAGACCCAGTACTTC.

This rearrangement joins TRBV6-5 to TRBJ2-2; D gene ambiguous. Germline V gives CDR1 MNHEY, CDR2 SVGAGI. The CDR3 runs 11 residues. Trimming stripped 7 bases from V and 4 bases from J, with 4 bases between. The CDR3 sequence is CASTRTGELFF. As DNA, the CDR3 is TGTGCCAGCACCCGCACCGGGGAGCTGTTTTTT.

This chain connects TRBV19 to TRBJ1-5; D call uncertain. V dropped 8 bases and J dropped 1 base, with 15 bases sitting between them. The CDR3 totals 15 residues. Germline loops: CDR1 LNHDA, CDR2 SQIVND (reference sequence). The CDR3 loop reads CASLISPLSNQPQHF. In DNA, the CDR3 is TGTGCCAGTCTCATATCCCCCTTGAGCAATCAGCCCCAGCATTTT.

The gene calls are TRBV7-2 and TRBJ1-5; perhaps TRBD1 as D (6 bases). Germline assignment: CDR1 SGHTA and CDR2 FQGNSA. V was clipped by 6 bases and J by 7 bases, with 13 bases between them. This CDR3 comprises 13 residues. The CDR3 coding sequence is TGTGCCAGCAGTTCCCAGGGGAGCCAGCCCCAGCATTTT. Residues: CASSSQGSQPQHF.